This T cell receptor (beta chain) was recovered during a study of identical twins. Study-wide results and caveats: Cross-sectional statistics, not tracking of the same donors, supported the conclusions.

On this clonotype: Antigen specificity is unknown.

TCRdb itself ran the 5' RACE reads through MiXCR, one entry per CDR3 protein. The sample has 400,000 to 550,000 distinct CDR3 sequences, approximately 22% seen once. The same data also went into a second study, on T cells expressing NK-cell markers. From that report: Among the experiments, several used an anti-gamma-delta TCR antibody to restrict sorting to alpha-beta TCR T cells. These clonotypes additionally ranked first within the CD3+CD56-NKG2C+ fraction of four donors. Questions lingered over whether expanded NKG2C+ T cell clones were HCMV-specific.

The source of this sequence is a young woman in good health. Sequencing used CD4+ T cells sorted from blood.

The CDR3 sequence: CASSPQWTNYGYTF. The CDR3 nucleotides read TGTGCCAGCAGCCCACAGTGGACTAACTATGGCTACACCTTC. The V and J genes are TRBV7-2 and TRBJ1-2; D is ambiguous. V lost 5 bases to trimming and J lost 0 bases, with 10 bases between them. The CDR3 runs 14 residues. CDR1 and CDR2 (germline): SGHTA, FQGNSA. The full variable domain, with the rest looked up from reference TRBV7-2 and TRBJ1-2, is GAGVSQSPSNKVTEKGKDVELRCDPISGHTALYWYRQSLGQGLEFLIYFQGNSAPDKSGLPSDRFSAERTGGSVSTLTIQRTQQEDSAVYLCASSPQWTNYGYTFGSGTRLTVV.